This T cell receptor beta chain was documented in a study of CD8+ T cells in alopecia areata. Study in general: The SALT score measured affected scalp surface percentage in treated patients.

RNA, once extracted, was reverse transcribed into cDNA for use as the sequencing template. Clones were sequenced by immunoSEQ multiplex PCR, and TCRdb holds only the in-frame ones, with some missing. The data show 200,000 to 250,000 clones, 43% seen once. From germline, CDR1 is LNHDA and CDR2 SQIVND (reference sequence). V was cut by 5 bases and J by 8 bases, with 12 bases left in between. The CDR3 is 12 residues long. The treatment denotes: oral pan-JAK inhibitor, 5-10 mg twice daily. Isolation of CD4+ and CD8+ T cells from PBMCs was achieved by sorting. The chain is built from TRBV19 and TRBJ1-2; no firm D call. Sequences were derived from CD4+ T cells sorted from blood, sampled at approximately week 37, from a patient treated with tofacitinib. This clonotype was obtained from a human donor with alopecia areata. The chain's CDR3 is CASSRQLAGYTF. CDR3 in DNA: TGTGCCAGTAGTCGACAACTCGCAGGCTACACCTTC.